A single sample gave rise to the 13 T cell receptor beta chains below, sequenced in a study of identical twins. Each CDR3 protein gets one entry after TCRdb re-called the 5' RACE reads with MiXCR. Among roughly 1,500,000 distinct CDR3 sequences, more than 30% were seen once, and the ten largest hold more than 0.25%. Sequencing was performed on cord blood. These receptors all come from a newborn girl in good health.

This clonotype was counted between two and nine times. The rearrangement uses TRBV10-3 and TRBJ1-2; unclear D gene. Germline lookup yields CDR1 ENHRY and CDR2 SYGVKD. The CDR3 consists of 15 residues. Trimming cost V 2 bases and J 2 bases, with 12 bases left between them. This CDR3 reads CAISEDNMPNYGYTF. As DNA, the CDR3 is TGTGCCATCAGTGAGGACAACATGCCAAACTATGGCTACACCTTC.

The chain links TRBV7-2 to TRBJ2-7; D might be TRBD1 (5 bases). Germline CDR1 and CDR2: SGHTA and FQGNSA. CDR3 size: 15 residues. V lost 5 bases and J 10 bases, leaving 24 bases between the germline ends. Here the CDR3 reads CASSQPSLIQWGQYF. The CDR3 DNA reads TGTGCCAGCAGCCAACCCAGCCTAATTCAATGGGGCCAGTACTTC.

The J gene is TRBJ2-4, the V gene TRBV12-3 or TRBV12-4; 14 bases map to TRBD2. Germline trimming cut 2 bases from V and 0 bases from J; bases unmatched to any gene: 3. CDR3 length: 18 amino acids. CDR3 sequence (DNA): TGTGCCAGCAGTTTAAGACTAGCGGGGGGGCTAGCCAAAAACATTCAGTACTTC. Amino acids: CASSLRLAGGLAKNIQYF.

This clonotype was counted only a few times. The genes are TRBV12-5 and TRBJ2-1; D remains unclear. V dropped 4 bases and J dropped 0 bases, with 10 bases sitting between them. The CDR3 is made up of 15 amino acids. Germline V gene lookup returns CDR1 LGHNT and CDR2 FRNRAP. The CDR3 loop reads CASGSDRTSYNEQFF. CDR3 DNA sequence: TGTGCTAGTGGTTCCGACCGAACCTCCTACAATGAGCAGTTCTTC.

This chain joins TRBV19 and TRBJ2-3, with 7 bases identical to TRBD2. The CDR3 length is 14 residues. Germline CDR1 LNHDA, CDR2 SQIVND (reference sequence). Losses at the gene ends were 7 bases for V and 2 bases for J; bases not matched to a gene: 6. This chain's CDR3 is CASKVTSDTDTQYF. The CDR3, as DNA: TGTGCCAGTAAGGTCACTAGCGACACAGATACGCAGTATTTT.

The chain has TRBV11-2 and TRBJ2-7, with D tentatively TRBD1 (5 bases). CDR1 is SGHAT, CDR2 FQNNGV, per germline. This CDR3 region has 15 residues. The germline V and J ends were trimmed by 5 bases and 0 bases, with 14 bases remaining between them. The CDR3 nucleotides read TGTGCCAGCAGCCTAAGTGGGGCTTTCTCCTACGAGCAGTACTTC. It encodes CASSLSGAFSYEQYF. The entire variable domain, with the rest obtained from reference TRBV11-2 and TRBJ2-7, is as follows: EAGVAQSPRYKIIEKRQSVAFWCNPISGHATLYWYQQILGQGPKLLIQFQNNGVVDDSQLPKDRFSAERLKGVDSTLKIQPAKLEDSAVYLCASSLSGAFSYEQYFGPGTRLTVT.

The chain uses TRBV5-1 and TRBJ2-1, with TRBD2 matching over 9 bases. V lost 3 bases, J lost 7 bases, and 14 bases stayed unmatched. This CDR3 spans 17 amino acids. Germline V gene sequence: CDR1 SGHRS, CDR2 YFSETQ. The CDR3, as DNA: TGCGCCAGCAGCTCTCCAAGGTCAGCGGGGGGTTTGAATGAGCAGTTCTTC. This sequence encodes CASSSPRSAGGLNEQFF. Full variable domain (rest looked up from reference TRBV5-1 and TRBJ2-1): KAGVTQTPRYLIKTRGQQVTLSCSPISGHRSVSWYQQTPGQGLQFLFEYFSETQRNKGNFPGRFSGRQFSNSRSEMNVSTLELGDSALYLCASSSPRSAGGLNEQFFGPGTRLTVL.

The genes are TRBV7-2 and TRBJ2-1; 8 bases match TRBD2. V trimming: 1 base; J trimming: 10 bases; junction bases outside the gene matches: 12. Germline assignment: CDR1 SGHTA and CDR2 FQGNSA. The CDR3 covers 16 residues. The CDR3 DNA reads TGTGCCAGCAGCTTAGTCGGACGAGCGGGAGTCCGAGAGCAGTTCTTC. This encodes CASSLVGRAGVREQFF.

The V call is TRBV27, the J call TRBJ1-1; D is perhaps TRBD1 (6 bases). In germline, CDR1 is MNHEY, CDR2 SMNVEV (reference sequence). This CDR3 spans 17 amino acids. Trimming took 3 bases from V and 0 from J, leaving 17 bases between them. In DNA, the CDR3 is TGTGCCAGCAGTTTTGGATCAGGGGCTAAGATGAACACTGAAGCTTTCTTT. Residues: CASSFGSGAKMNTEAFF.

In this sample, this clonotype turned up many times. This chain connects TRBV20-1 to TRBJ1-2; D might be TRBD1 (6 bases). CDR1 and CDR2 (germline): DFQATT, SNEGSKA (reference sequence). V dropped 5 bases and J dropped 3 bases, with 16 bases sitting between them. This CDR3 has 14 amino acids. The CDR3 loop reads CSAFRDTRDYGYTF. The CDR3 DNA is TGCAGTGCTTTCCGGGACACCAGGGACTATGGCTACACCTTC.

The V and J genes are TRBV7-2 and TRBJ2-7; D perhaps matches TRBD2 (5 bases). V was cut by 1 base and J by 10 bases, with 17 bases left in between. Per germline, CDR1 SGHTA and CDR2 FQGNSA. The CDR3 is 14 residues long. CDR3 DNA sequence: TGTGCCAGCAGCTTAGGAAGGATGCTGGAGGCCCAGTACTTC. Translating gives CASSLGRMLEAQYF.

The V and J genes are TRBV11-3 and TRBJ2-7; weak D call: TRBD1 (6 bases). CDR1 and CDR2 (germline): SGHNT, YENEEA. This CDR3 spans 13 amino acids. V lost 8 bases to trimming and J lost 7 bases, with 18 bases between them. The CDR3 bases are TGTGCCAGCGGGTTGAGCAGGGACAATGAGCAGTACTTC. The encoded protein is CASGLSRDNEQYF.

The chain joins TRBV28 to TRBJ2-7; 10 bases match TRBD2. The CDR3 spans 16 residues. Trimming cost V 5 bases and J 2 bases; bases outside gene matches: 9. Germline V gene sequence: CDR1 MDHEN, CDR2 SYDVKM. The CDR3 loop is CASSLPGTSVAYEQYF. The CDR3 DNA sequence: TGTGCCAGCAGTCTTCCCGGGACTAGCGTCGCCTACGAGCAGTACTTC.